The 16 T cell receptor beta chains below all came from one sample that was sequenced in a study of blood T cell repertoires in COVID-19. Some clones are missing from TCRdb's copy, which holds only in-frame ones; the method was immunoSEQ multiplex PCR. The sample lists about 87,000 clones, 70% to 85% seen once, with 3.5% to 4.5% in the top ten. Sequencing was done on a sample of peripheral blood. The receptors were sampled from a woman aged 45-65 years with acute or convalescent COVID-19.

V gene TRBV10-3 combines with J gene TRBJ2-3; 8 nucleotides match TRBD1. The CDR3 loop spans 17 amino acids. CDR1 ENHRY and CDR2 SYGVKD come from the germline V gene. With 7 bases clipped from V and 0 bases from J, the junction kept 12 bases outside the gene matches. CDR3: CAIIRVPGQASTDTQYF. In nucleotides, the CDR3 is TGTGCCATCATTCGAGTCCCGGGACAGGCTAGCACAGATACGCAGTATTTT.

In DNA, the CDR3 is TGTGCCAGTACCTCCGGACAGACTCAAGAGACCCAGTACTTC. Translation gives CASTSGQTQETQYF. The chain uses TRBV19 and TRBJ2-5; D might be TRBD1 (6 bases). The CDR3 is 14 amino acids. Trimming left V 7 bases short and J 2 bases short, with 14 bases between. Per the germline V gene, CDR1 is LNHDA and CDR2 is SQIVND (reference sequence).

The chain combines TRBV18 with TRBJ2-7; no firm D call. The CDR3 spans 14 residues. The germline V gene encodes CDR1 KGHSH and CDR2 LQKENI. V was clipped by 0 bases and J by 2 bases, with 8 bases between them. The CDR3 DNA sequence: TGTGCCAGCTCACCACCGGAGATTCCCTACGAGCAGTACTTC. Translating gives CASSPPEIPYEQYF.

The chain uses TRBV19 and TRBJ1-2; D is possibly TRBD1 (6 bases). The CDR3 spans 14 residues. The germline CDR1 and CDR2 sequences are LNHDA and SQIVND (reference sequence). Deletions cut 6 bases from V and 7 bases from J, with 18 bases between. CDR3 in DNA: TGTGCCAGTAGCCAAACAGGGTTTTCTAGTGGCTACACCTTC. As protein: CASSQTGFSSGYTF.

V and J are TRBV11-3 and TRBJ2-1, with a tentative D call TRBD1 (6 bases). The germline V gene has CDR1 SGHNT and CDR2 YENEEA. The CDR3 covers 13 residues. Trimming removed 4 bases at V and 5 bases at J, with 9 bases between. The CDR3 bases are TGTGCCAGCAGCTCCAGGGGAGACAATGAGCAGTTCTTC. It codes for CASSSRGDNEQFF.

The V and J genes are TRBV9 and TRBJ2-2; 8 bases map to TRBD2. Unmatched junction bases numbered 4, after V lost 5 bases and J lost 7 bases. This CDR3 comprises 13 residues. Germline V lookup: CDR1 SGDLS, CDR2 YYNGEE. The CDR3 protein is CASSLGLDGELFF. CDR3 DNA sequence: TGTGCCAGCAGTCTGGGACTAGACGGGGAGCTGTTTTTT. The whole variable domain, filled in from reference TRBV9 and TRBJ2-2, reads DSGVTQTPKHLITATGQRVTLRCSPRSGDLSVYWYQQSLDQGLQFLIQYYNGEERAKGNILERFSAQQFPDLHSELNLSSLELGDSALYFCASSLGLDGELFFGEGSRLTVL.

This clone showed up just a few times. This chain uses TRBV19 with TRBJ1-5; D perhaps matches TRBD1 (5 bases). The V gene lost 7 bases and the J gene lost 0 bases, with 13 bases spanning the gap. CDR1 and CDR2 from the germline V gene are LNHDA and SQIVND (reference sequence). The CDR3 has 15 amino acids. CDR3 amino acids: CASTQDEVSNQPQHF. CDR3 DNA sequence: TGTGCCAGTACACAGGACGAAGTTAGCAATCAGCCCCAGCATTTT. Full variable domain (outside the CDR3, taken from reference TRBV19 and TRBJ1-5): DGGITQSPKYLFRKEGQNVTLSCEQNLNHDAMYWYRQDPGQGLRLIYYSQIVNDFQKGDIAEGYSVSREKKESFPLTVTSAQKNPTAFYLCASTQDEVSNQPQHFGDGTRLSIL.

The chain has TRBV9 and TRBJ2-7, with TRBD1 as a possible D gene (5 bases). The CDR3 is 15 amino acids. V was shortened by 0 bases and J by 7 bases, with 17 bases between the two germline ends. In germline, CDR1 is SGDLS, CDR2 YYNGEE. CDR3 DNA: TGTGCCAGCAGCGTAGAGGCAGGGTGGGGTTGGGAGCAGTACTTC. Amino acids: CASSVEAGWGWEQYF.

The chain has TRBV30 and TRBJ1-3; D gene unclear. This CDR3 is built from 14 residues. Germline CDR1 GTSNPN, CDR2 SVGIG (reference sequence). CDR3 coding DNA: TGTGCTGCCTACGCTAGAATCTCTGGAAACACCATATATTTT. Its translation is CAAYARISGNTIYF.

The rearrangement joins TRBV28 to TRBJ1-3, with TRBD1 as a possible D gene (6 bases). Germline values: CDR1 MDHEN, CDR2 SYDVKM. Trimming left V 8 bases short and J 0 bases short, with 14 bases between. The CDR3 has 15 amino acids. DNA for the CDR3: TGTGCCAGCTGTCGGACAGTGGACTCTGGAAACACCATATATTTT. This sequence encodes CASCRTVDSGNTIYF.

The chain is built from TRBV6-6 and TRBJ2-1; perhaps TRBD1 as D (6 bases). This CDR3 spans 13 amino acids. Trimming removed 8 bases at V and 3 bases at J, with 11 bases between. Germline values: CDR1 MNHNY, CDR2 SVGAGI (reference sequence). CDR3 sequence (DNA): TGTGCCAGCGGAAACAGGGACTACAATGAGCAGTTCTTC. Its protein product is CASGNRDYNEQFF.

V and J are TRBV4-3 and TRBJ1-2; TRBD1 matches 11 bases. V gave up 1 base and J gave up 8 bases; unmatched junction bases: 6. The germline V gene has CDR1 LGHNA and CDR2 YSLEER. This CDR3 comprises 15 residues. The CDR3 DNA follows: TGCGCCAGCAGCCAAGGGGACAGGGGGTTCGAAGGCTACACCTTC. Its protein product is CASSQGDRGFEGYTF.

The chain employs TRBV12-3 or TRBV12-4 and TRBJ1-4; 9 nucleotides align to TRBD1. The CDR3 is 13 residues long. V shed 3 bases, J shed 10 bases, and the junction held 3 bases outside the gene matches. CDR3 nucleotide sequence: TGTGCCAGCAGTTTCCGGACAGGGGTAAAACTGTTTTTT. The encoded protein is CASSFRTGVKLFF.

The chain has TRBV28 and TRBJ1-1; TRBD1 aligns across 9 bases. CDR1 is MDHEN, CDR2 SYDVKM, per germline. J was trimmed by 1 base and V by 7 bases; bases with no gene match: 7. The CDR3 spans 15 residues. The CDR3 is CASTIQGARNTEAFF. The CDR3 DNA sequence: TGTGCCAGCACTATACAGGGGGCGCGGAACACTGAAGCTTTCTTT.

This clone showed up just once. This sequence joins TRBV7-2 and TRBJ1-2; no definite D call. V was pared by 1 base and J by 3 bases, with 15 bases between. CDR3 length: 16 residues. Germline V gene sequence: CDR1 SGHTA, CDR2 FQGNSA. CDR3 coding DNA: TGTGCCAGCAGCTTAGGGGTTGGGCAGGACTACTATGGCTACACCTTC. Protein sequence: CASSLGVGQDYYGYTF.

The chain employs TRBV13 and TRBJ1-2; 8 bases map to TRBD1. Germline lookup yields CDR1 PRHDT and CDR2 FYEKMQ (reference sequence). The trim removed 5 bases at V and 6 bases at J, leaving 11 bases unmatched. The CDR3 loop spans 15 amino acids. The CDR3 coding sequence is TGTGCCAGCAGCCCAGACAGGGGCGAAATAGATGGCTACACCTTC. It encodes CASSPDRGEIDGYTF.